This T cell receptor beta chain derives from a study of cytomegalovirus exposure and HLA in healthy donors. On this clone itself: Its antigen is currently unknown.

Study-wide points: HLA alleles showed associations with 16,951 TCR beta sequences in a later analysis, at a 0.05 false discovery rate. The authors listed over 150 TCR beta chains as cytomegalovirus-associated. In a later analysis, HLA-associated TCR beta chains were more clonally expanded than equally common others. Certain sequence variants were highly shared and formed a cluster, and this cluster was likely a sequencing artifact.

The PCR had 60 Vbeta and 13 Jbeta primers. Using immunoSEQ multiplex PCR, the repertoire was profiled, and TCRdb retains in-frame clones only, with some absent. The table shows 210,000 or so clones, with about 83% occurring only once. V was clipped by 4 bases and J by 7 bases; unmatched bases: 7. The germline CDR1 and CDR2 sequences are LGHNT and FRNRAP. The CDR3 has 15 amino acids. Material for sequencing was PBMCs. The origin of this receptor is a girl aged 10 to 17 in good health and CMV-seronegative. The chain couples TRBV12-5 to TRBJ2-1; 10 nucleotides line up with TRBD2. CDR3 residues: CASGSRTSGQNEQFF. The CDR3 DNA reads as TGTGCTAGTGGTTCCCGGACTAGCGGCCAAAATGAGCAGTTCTTC.